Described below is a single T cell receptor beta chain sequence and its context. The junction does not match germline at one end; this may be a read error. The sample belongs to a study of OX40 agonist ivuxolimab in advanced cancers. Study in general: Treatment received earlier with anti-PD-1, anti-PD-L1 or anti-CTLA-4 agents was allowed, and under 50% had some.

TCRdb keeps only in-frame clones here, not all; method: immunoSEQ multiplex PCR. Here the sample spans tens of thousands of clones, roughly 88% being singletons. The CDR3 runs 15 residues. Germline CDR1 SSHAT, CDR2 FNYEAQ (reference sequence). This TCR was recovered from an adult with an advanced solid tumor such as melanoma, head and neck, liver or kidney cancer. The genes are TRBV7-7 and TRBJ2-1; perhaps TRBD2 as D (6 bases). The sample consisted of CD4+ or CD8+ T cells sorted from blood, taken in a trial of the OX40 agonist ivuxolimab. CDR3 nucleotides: TGTGCTAGCAGCTTCGACGGGAGCTCCTACAATGAGCAGTTCTTC. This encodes CASSFDGSSYNEQFF.